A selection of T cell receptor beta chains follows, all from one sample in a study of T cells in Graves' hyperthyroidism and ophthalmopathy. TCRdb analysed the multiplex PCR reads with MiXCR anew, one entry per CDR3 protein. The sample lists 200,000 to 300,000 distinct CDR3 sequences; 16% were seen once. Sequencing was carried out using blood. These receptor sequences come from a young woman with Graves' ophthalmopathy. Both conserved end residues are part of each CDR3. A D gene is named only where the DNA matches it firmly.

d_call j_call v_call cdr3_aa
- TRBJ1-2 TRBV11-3 CASSDDTPPYGYTF
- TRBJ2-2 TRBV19 CASSIGVTGATGSPGELFF
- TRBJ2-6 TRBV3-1 CASSQGPGANVLTF
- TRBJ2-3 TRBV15 CATSRDLLGERSTDTQYF
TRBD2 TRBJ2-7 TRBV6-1 CASSYGRVWYEQYF
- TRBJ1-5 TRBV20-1 CSAMAGRVNQPQHF
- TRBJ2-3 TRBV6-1 CASKIDRKADTQYF
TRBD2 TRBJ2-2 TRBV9 CASSAGLAGTGELFF
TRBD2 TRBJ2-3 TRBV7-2 CASSPGGGTSATDTQYF
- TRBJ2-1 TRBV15 CATSRDRWYSDNEQFF
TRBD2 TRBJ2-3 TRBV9 CASSVAPRSGGTDTQYF
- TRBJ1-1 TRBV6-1 CASRNPGTSYTEAFF
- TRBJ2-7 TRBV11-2 CASSLSSYRAYEQYF
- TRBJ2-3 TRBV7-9 CASSWDLTQYF
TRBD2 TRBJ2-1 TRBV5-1 CASSLVPTSGGAFSNEQFF
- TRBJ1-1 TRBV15 CATSRVVVGTEAFF
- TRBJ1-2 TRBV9 CASSADNNYGYTF
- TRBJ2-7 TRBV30 CACRGRETGYEQYF
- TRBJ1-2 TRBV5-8 CASSKIIWGRQINGYTF
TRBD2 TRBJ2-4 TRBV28 CASSSSGAKNIQYF
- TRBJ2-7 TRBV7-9 CASSLSGGRYEQYF
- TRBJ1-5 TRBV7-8 CASSLSWWDTGKNQPQHF
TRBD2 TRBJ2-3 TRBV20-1 CSARGGIGLAGGSYTDTQYF
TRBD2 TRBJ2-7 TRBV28 CASSSGLAGPYEQYF
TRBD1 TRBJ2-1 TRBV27 CASSLDRGLSYNEQFF
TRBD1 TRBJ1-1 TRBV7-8 CASSLVGTGGGSTEAFF
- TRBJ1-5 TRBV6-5 CASSLGRSQPQHF
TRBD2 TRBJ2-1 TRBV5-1 CASSAFSGGSANEQFF
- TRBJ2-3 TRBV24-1 CATSGPTDTQYF
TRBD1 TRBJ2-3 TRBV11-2 CASSSQGASTDTQYF
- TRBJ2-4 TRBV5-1 CASSLGGATKNIQYF
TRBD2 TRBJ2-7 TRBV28 CASNPTVRTSGGAVYEQYF
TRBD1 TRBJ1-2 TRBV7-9 CASSSGQGPLPYGYTF
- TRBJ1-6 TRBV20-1 CSARDSAEYNSPLHF
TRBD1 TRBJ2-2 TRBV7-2 CASSWTGQNTGELFF
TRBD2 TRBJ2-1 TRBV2 CASRDGLAASHSYNEQFF
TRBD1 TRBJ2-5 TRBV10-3 CAIRADRSNWETQYF
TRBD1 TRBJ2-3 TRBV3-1 CASSQDYRTGPDTQYF
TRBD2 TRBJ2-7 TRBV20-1 CSARLAGVVYEQYF
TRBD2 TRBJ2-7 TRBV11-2 CASSAGLASYEQYF
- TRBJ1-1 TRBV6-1 CASTLTTRGEKGGTEAFF
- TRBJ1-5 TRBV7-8 CASSLGQDQPQHF
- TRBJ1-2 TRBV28 CASGFYRRNDYGYTF
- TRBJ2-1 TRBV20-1 CSAPLEGGVYNEQFF
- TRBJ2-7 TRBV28 CASSSEGYSYEQYF
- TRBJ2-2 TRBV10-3 CATENRDTGELFF
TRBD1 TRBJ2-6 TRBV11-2 CASSYTGTGSGANVLTF
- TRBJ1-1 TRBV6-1 CAAWGRQNTEAFF
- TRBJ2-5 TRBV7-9 CASSLDPAREETQYF
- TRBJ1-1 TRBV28 CASLPGRSYTEAFF
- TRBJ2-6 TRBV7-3 CASSPYRTGSGANVLTF
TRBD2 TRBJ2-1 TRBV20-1 CSASSSGGYNSSYNEQFF
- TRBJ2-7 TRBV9 CASSPNRGTPYEQYF
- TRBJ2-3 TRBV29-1 CSVAGVTDTQYF
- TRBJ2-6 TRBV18 CASSPFLRVTGANVLTF